The 7 T cell receptor beta chains below all came from one sample that was sequenced in a study of HIV-infected patients and healthy controls. Follow-up blood was drawn about 14 weeks, roughly three months, after antiretroviral therapy began. The repertoire came from unfractionated whole blood and reflected all unsorted peripheral T cells. Alpha and beta constant-region primers primed reverse transcription of about 500 ng RNA. Alpha and beta chain libraries were made separately by chain-specific third strand synthesis with multiplexing indices. MiXCR, applied by TCRdb to the 5' RACE reads, yields one record per CDR3 protein. The sample records thousands of distinct CDR3 sequences, 10% being singletons. Sample: blood, taken during antiretroviral therapy. Source of these receptors: an adult with HIV infection.

The table lists this clonotype with a few counts. The chain joins TRBV2 to TRBJ1-1, with 8 bases that match TRBD1. The CDR3 is made up of 12 amino acids. V dropped 5 bases and J dropped 7; count of bases not matched to a gene: 3. Germline V gene lookup returns CDR1 SNHLY and CDR2 FYNNEI. The CDR3 sequence is CASSRTGFEAFF. The DNA of the CDR3 is TGTGCCAGCAGTCGGACAGGGTTTGAAGCTTTCTTT.

Within the sample, this clonotype is medium-sized. The V call is TRBV21-1, the J call TRBJ1-5; the table's D call TRBD1 went unverified against the DNA. TRBV21-1 counts as a pseudogene. The CDR3 spans 14 residues. For the CDR3, the DNA is TGTGCCAGCACCCCAGGGGCTTCAATCAAGCCCCAGCATTTT. Amino acid sequence: CASTPGASIKPQHF.

By share, this clonotype counts as medium-sized. The CDR3 DNA follows: TGTGCCAGCAGATCGGACAGGGCCCAGCCCCAGCATTTT. Its translation is CASRSDRAQPQHF. The genes are TRBV6-6 and TRBJ1-5; 8 nucleotides agree with TRBD1. V dropped 6 bases and J dropped 7; count of bases not matched to a gene: 5. Germline-derived CDR1 and CDR2 are MNHNY and SVGAGI (reference sequence). This CDR3 comprises 13 residues.

This clonotype is medium-sized within its sample. The chain is built from TRBV7-9 and TRBJ1-4, with TRBD1 matching over 12 bases. Germline lookup yields CDR1 SEHNR and CDR2 FQNEAQ (reference sequence). Trimming cost V 7 bases and J 7 bases; bases outside gene matches: 10. The CDR3 loop spans 16 amino acids. The CDR3 DNA reads TGTGCCAGCACCCATGGAGCGGGACAGGGGGCTGAAAAACTGTTTTTT. It encodes CASTHGAGQGAEKLFF.

V and J are TRBV5-6 and TRBJ2-5; 13 positions match TRBD2. The CDR3 length is 17 residues. With V trimmed by 7 bases and J by 5 bases, 14 bases remained unmatched. Germline V gene lookup returns CDR1 SGHDT and CDR2 YYEEEE. CDR3 sequence: CASGILGTSGVSETQYF. Here the CDR3 DNA reads TGTGCCAGCGGAATCCTAGGGACTAGCGGGGTTTCGGAGACCCAGTACTTC.

By sample share, this clonotype is medium-sized. The chain joins TRBV5-1 to TRBJ1-1, with D uncertain. V dropped 1 base and J dropped 4 bases, with 11 bases sitting between them. The germline CDR1 and CDR2 sequences are SGHRS and YFSETQ. The CDR3 has 14 amino acids. CDR3 region: CASSLQHLATEAFF. The CDR3 DNA is TGCGCCAGCAGCTTGCAACATCTAGCCACTGAAGCTTTCTTT.

By share of the sample, this clonotype is medium-sized. The chain is built from TRBV10-3 and TRBJ2-1; D is perhaps TRBD2 (6 bases). CDR1 and CDR2 (germline): ENHRY, SYGVKD. V lost 3 bases, J lost 15 bases, and 18 bases lay in between. The length of the CDR3 is 13 residues. For the CDR3, the DNA is TGTGCCATCAGTGATTACGTGACTAGTTCTAGGTTCTTC. Its protein product is CAISDYVTSSRFF.